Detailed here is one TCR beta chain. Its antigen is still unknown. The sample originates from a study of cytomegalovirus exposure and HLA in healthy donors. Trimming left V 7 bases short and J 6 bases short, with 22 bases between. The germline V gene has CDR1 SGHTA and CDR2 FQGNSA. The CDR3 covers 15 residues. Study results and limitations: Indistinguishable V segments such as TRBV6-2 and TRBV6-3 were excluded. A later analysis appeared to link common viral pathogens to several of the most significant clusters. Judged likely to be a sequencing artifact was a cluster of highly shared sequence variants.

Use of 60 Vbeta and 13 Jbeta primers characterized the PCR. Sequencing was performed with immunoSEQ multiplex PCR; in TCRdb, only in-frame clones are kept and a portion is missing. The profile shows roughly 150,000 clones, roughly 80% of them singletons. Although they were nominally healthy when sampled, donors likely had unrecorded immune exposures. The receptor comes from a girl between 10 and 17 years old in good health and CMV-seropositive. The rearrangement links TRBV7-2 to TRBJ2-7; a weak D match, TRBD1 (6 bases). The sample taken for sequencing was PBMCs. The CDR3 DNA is TGTGCCAGCATCCCCTCCGGGACATTTAAGAGCGAGCAGTACTTC. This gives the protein CASIPSGTFKSEQYF. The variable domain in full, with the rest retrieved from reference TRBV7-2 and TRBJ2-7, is GAGVSQSPSNKVTEKGKDVELRCDPISGHTALYWYRQSLGQGLEFLIYFQGNSAPDKSGLPSDRFSAERTGGSVSTLTIQRTQQEDSAVYLCASIPSGTFKSEQYFGPGTRLTVT.